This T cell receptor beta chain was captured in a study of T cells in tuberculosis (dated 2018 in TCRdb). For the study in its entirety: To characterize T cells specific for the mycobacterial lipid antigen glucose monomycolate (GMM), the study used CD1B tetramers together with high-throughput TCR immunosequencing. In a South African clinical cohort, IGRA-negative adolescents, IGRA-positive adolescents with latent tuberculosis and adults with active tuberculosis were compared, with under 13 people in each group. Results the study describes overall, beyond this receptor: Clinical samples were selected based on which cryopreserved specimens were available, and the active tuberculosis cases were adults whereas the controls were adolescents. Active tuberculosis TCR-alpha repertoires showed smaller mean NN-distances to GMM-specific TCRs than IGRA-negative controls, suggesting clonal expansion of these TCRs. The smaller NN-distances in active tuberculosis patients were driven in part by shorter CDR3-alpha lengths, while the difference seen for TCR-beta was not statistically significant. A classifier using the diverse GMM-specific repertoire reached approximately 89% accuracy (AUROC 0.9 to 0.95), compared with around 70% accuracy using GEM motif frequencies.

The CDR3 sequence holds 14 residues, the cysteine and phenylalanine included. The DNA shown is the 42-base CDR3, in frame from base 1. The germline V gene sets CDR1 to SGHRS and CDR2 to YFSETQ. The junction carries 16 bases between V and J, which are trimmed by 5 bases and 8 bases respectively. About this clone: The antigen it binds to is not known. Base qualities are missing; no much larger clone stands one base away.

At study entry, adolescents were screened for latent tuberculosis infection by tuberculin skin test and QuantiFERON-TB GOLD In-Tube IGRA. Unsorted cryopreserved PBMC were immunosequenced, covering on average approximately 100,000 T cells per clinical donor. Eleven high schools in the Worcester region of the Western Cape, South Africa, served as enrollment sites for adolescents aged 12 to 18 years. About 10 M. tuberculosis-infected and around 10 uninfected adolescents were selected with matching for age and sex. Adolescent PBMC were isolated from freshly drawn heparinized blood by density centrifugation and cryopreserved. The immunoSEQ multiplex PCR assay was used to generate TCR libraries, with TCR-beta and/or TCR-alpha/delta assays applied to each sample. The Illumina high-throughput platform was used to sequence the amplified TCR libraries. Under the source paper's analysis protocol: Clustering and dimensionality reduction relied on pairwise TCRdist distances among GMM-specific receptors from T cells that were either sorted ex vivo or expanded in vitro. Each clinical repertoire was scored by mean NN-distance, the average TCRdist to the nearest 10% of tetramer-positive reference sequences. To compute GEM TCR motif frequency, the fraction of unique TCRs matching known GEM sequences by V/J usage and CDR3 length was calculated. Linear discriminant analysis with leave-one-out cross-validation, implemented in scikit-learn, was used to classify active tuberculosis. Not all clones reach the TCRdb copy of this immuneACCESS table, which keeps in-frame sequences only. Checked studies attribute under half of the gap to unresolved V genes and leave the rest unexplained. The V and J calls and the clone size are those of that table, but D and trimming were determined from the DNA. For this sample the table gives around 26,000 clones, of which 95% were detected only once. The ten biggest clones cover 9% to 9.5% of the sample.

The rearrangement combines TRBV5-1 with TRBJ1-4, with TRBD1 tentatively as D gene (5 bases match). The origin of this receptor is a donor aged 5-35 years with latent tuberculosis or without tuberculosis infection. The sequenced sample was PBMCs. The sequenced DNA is TGCGCCAGCAGGCCCCAGGGCCAGTGGGAAAAACTGTTTTTT. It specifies CASRPQGQWEKLFF.